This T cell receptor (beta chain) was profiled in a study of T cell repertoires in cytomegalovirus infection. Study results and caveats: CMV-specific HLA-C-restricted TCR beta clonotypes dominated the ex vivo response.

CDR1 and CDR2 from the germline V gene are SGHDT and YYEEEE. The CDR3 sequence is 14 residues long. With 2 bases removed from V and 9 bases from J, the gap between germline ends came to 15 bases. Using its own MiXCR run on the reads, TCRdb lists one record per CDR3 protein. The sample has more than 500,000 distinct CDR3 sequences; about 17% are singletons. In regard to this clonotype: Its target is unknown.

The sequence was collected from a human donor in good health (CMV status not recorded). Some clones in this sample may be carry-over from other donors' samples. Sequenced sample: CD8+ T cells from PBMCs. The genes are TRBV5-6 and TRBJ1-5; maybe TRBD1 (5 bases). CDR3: CASSFGTGRRPQHF. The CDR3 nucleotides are TGTGCCAGCAGCTTTGGAACAGGCCGAAGGCCCCAGCATTTT.